This TCR beta chain was captured by sequencing in a study of T cells in Graves' hyperthyroidism and ophthalmopathy. Newly diagnosed hyperthyroidism patients aged 18 to 65 years had disease lasting under 2 months. Germline assignment: CDR1 SGHAT and CDR2 FQNNGV. The V gene lost 4 bases and the J gene lost 0 bases, with 20 bases spanning the gap. This CDR3 has 18 residues. This clonotype has at least ten counts. Amplification targeted TCR beta CDR3 regions from RNA transcripts. TCR CDR3 underwent first-round RT-PCR with the HTBI primer set. TCRdb processed the multiplex PCR reads anew with MiXCR; each CDR3 protein has one entry. The sample shows approximately 630,000 distinct CDR3 sequences, roughly 16% of them seen only once.

Material: blood. The chain employs TRBV11-2 and TRBJ2-3; maybe TRBD2 (7 bases). The receptor was derived from a woman in her thirties with Graves' hyperthyroidism. CDR3 bases: TGTGCCAGCAGCTCGGTAGGGGGAGGGTCCGATAGCACAGATACGCAGTATTTT. Protein product: CASSSVGGGSDSTDTQYF.